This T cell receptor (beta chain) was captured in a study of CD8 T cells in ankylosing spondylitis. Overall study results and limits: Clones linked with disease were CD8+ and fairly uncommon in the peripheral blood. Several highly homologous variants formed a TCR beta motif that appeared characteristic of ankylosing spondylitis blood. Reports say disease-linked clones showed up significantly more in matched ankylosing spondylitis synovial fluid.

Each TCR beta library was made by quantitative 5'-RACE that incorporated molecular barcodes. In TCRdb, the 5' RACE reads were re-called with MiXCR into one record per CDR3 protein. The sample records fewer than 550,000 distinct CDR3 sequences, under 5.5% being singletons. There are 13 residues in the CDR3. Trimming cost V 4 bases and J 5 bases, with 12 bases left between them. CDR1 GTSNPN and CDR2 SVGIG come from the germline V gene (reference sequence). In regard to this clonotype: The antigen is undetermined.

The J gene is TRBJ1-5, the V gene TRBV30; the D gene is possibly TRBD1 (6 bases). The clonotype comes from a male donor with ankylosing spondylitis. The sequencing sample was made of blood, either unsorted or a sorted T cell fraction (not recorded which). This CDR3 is CAWNDRRDQPQHF. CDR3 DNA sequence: TGTGCCTGGAATGACAGGCGAGATCAGCCCCAGCATTTT.